The clone carrying this TCR beta chain was detected ten times or more. TCRdb independently ran MiXCR on the PCR reads; one entry per CDR3 protein. The data show tens of thousands of distinct CDR3 sequences, with 21% seen just once and more than 0.85% held by the top ten. This sample is drawn from a study of molecular identifiers for immune sequencing clone quantification. This TCR was recovered from a human donor in good health. Some libraries in this study had Jurkat cell RNA spiked in. The source material was naive CD8+ T cells from blood, with Jurkat cell RNA spiked in. The subset: FACS-sorted CD8+CD4-CCR7+CD45RA+ naive T cells.

CDR3 in amino acids: CASSLPGSGGEKTQYF. DNA for the CDR3: TGTGCCAGCAGCCTACCTGGTAGCGGGGGTGAAAAGACCCAGTACTTC. The chain carries TRBV6-5 and TRBJ2-5; 9 bases match TRBD2. The ends lost 6 bases at V and 6 bases at J; junction bases unmatched: 14. In germline, CDR1 is MNHEY, CDR2 SVGAGI. The CDR3 runs 16 residues.